Shown below are 12 T cell receptor beta chains from a single sample sequenced in a study of shared T cell receptors in the human thymus. Only in-frame clones appear in the TCRdb table, and some are missing; sequencing was by immunoSEQ multiplex PCR. The sample lists some 760,000 clones, 75% to 90% occurring once. The sample also formed part of further work on human thymus T cells.

The sample comprised thymocytes. Every receptor here comes from a girl younger than two with a congenital heart defect.

This rearrangement joins TRBV5-1 to TRBJ1-3; the match to TRBD1 covers 8 bases. The CDR3 extends over 20 amino acids. With V trimmed by 1 base and J by 2 bases, 17 bases remained unmatched. Germline CDR1 SGHRS, CDR2 YFSETQ. The CDR3 nucleotides are TGCGCCAGCAGCTTGTTTGCTCAAATCGGACAGGGTTTCGCTGGAAACACCATATATTTT. Its translation: CASSLFAQIGQGFAGNTIYF.

There are a few counts of this clone. The chain combines TRBV7-2 with TRBJ1-1, with 7 nucleotides matching TRBD1. The J segment lost 8 bases and the V segment lost 3 bases, leaving 21 bases of the junction unmatched. Germline V gene sequence: CDR1 SGHTA, CDR2 FQGNSA. The CDR3 length is 18 residues. CDR3 in DNA: TGTGCCAGCAGCTTTAGGTTCACAAATAGACAGGGTGCCGCGGAAGCTTTCTTT. Translation gives CASSFRFTNRQGAAEAFF.

The V and J genes are TRBV5-1 and TRBJ2-7, with a tentative D call TRBD2 (5 bases). This CDR3 region has 15 residues. Trimming left V 0 bases short and J 7 bases short, with 17 bases between. Per the germline V gene, CDR1 is SGHRS and CDR2 is YFSETQ. The CDR3 region has the DNA TGCGCCAGCAGCTTGGGGAGCCGGGGTGCCATGGAGCAGTACTTC. Encoded protein: CASSLGSRGAMEQYF.

The chain joins TRBV11-2 to TRBJ1-4, with TRBD1 identical over 7 bases. After removal of 3 bases from V and 7 bases from J, the junction contained 8 bases not matched to a gene. Germline CDR1 is SGHAT and CDR2 is FQNNGV. The CDR3 extends over 15 amino acids. The CDR3 spells CASSFRDRQREKLFF. The DNA for the CDR3 is TGTGCCAGCAGCTTCCGGGACAGACAACGTGAAAAACTGTTTTTT.

J is TRBJ1-2 and V is TRBV11-2; no clear D. CDR1 and CDR2 (germline): SGHAT, FQNNGV. The CDR3 is 15 amino acids. V lost 2 bases and J 4 bases, leaving 14 bases between the germline ends. DNA for the CDR3: TGTGCCAGCAGCTTATTGGGCGAATCGGTCTATGGCTACACCTTC. Protein product: CASSLLGESVYGYTF.

The chain links TRBV5-1 to TRBJ1-2, with 11 bases matching TRBD1. In germline, CDR1 is SGHRS, CDR2 YFSETQ. The CDR3 is 14 amino acids. J was trimmed by 2 bases and V by 4 bases; bases with no gene match: 1. The CDR3 reads CASSRTGGNYGYTF. The CDR3 DNA reads as TGCGCCAGCAGCAGGACAGGGGGCAACTATGGCTACACCTTC.

J is TRBJ2-1 and V is TRBV5-1, with D maybe TRBD2 (7 bases). CDR3 length equals 14 residues. Germline assignment: CDR1 SGHRS and CDR2 YFSETQ. The ends were cut back, 7 bases at V and 4 bases at J, with 15 bases in the middle. The CDR3 nucleotides are TGCGCCAGCCATTGGGGGGGCGGTTACAATGAGCAGTTCTTC. It is translated as CASHWGGGYNEQFF.

The chain has TRBV6-5 and TRBJ2-7; D remains ambiguous. The ends were cut back, 6 bases at V and 2 bases at J, with 11 bases in the middle. CDR1 is MNHEY and CDR2 is SVGAGI in the germline V gene. The CDR3 sequence is 13 residues long. CDR3 bases: TGTGCCAGCAGGAGTCCGAGTCCCTACGAGCAGTACTTC. It encodes CASRSPSPYEQYF.

The CDR3 DNA follows: TGTGCCAGCAGCCAAGAGGGGGCAACAGATACGCAGTATTTT. Amino acid sequence: CASSQEGATDTQYF. The genes are TRBV14 and TRBJ2-3; weak D call: TRBD1 (6 bases). The V end was cut by 0 bases, the J end by 3 bases, with 7 bases between. CDR3 length: 14 residues. CDR1 and CDR2 from the germline V gene are SGHDN and FVKESK.

The V call is TRBV6-5, the J call TRBJ2-1, with a tentative D call TRBD2 (5 bases). Trimming stripped 6 bases from V and 4 bases from J, with 16 bases between. This CDR3 region has 15 residues. Germline loops: CDR1 MNHEY, CDR2 SVGAGI. The CDR3 DNA follows: TGTGCCAGCAGCCCCGGACTCCGACGGTACAATGAGCAGTTCTTC. Encoded protein: CASSPGLRRYNEQFF.

The chain uses TRBV13 and TRBJ2-7; 11 nucleotides agree with TRBD2. Germline V gene sequence: CDR1 PRHDT, CDR2 FYEKMQ (reference sequence). There are 14 residues in the CDR3. With V trimmed by 4 bases and J by 7 bases, 6 bases remained unmatched. CDR3 in amino acids: CASSSRTSGCEQYF. In DNA form, the CDR3 reads TGTGCCAGCAGCTCCCGGACTAGCGGGTGTGAGCAGTACTTC. The whole variable domain, filled in from reference TRBV13 and TRBJ2-7, reads AAGVIQSPRHLIKEKRETATLKCYPIPRHDTVYWYQQGPGQDPQFLISFYEKMQSDKGSIPDRFSAQQFSDYHSELNMSSLELGDSALYFCASSSRTSGCEQYFGPGTRLTVT.

The chain employs TRBV25-1 and TRBJ2-1, with D possibly being TRBD2 (6 bases). The V gene lost 11 bases and the J gene lost 0 bases, with 14 bases spanning the gap. The CDR3 is 14 residues long. Germline values: CDR1 MGHDK, CDR2 SYGVNS. The CDR3 nucleotides are TGTGCCCCGGGGGAGGAAACCTCCTACAATGAGCAGTTCTTC. Residues: CAPGEETSYNEQFF.